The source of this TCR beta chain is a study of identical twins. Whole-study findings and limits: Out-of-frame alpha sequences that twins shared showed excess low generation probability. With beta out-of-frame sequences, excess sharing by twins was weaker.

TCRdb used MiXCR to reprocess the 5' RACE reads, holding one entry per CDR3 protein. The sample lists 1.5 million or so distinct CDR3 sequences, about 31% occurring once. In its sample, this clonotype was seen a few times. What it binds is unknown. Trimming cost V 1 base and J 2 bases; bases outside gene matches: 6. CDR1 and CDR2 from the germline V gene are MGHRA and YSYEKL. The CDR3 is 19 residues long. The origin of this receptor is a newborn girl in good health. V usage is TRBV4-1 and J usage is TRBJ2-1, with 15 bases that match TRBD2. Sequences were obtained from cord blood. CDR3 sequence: CASSQVRGLAGGAYNEQFF. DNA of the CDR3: TGCGCCAGCAGCCAAGTTCGAGGACTAGCGGGAGGGGCCTACAATGAGCAGTTCTTC.